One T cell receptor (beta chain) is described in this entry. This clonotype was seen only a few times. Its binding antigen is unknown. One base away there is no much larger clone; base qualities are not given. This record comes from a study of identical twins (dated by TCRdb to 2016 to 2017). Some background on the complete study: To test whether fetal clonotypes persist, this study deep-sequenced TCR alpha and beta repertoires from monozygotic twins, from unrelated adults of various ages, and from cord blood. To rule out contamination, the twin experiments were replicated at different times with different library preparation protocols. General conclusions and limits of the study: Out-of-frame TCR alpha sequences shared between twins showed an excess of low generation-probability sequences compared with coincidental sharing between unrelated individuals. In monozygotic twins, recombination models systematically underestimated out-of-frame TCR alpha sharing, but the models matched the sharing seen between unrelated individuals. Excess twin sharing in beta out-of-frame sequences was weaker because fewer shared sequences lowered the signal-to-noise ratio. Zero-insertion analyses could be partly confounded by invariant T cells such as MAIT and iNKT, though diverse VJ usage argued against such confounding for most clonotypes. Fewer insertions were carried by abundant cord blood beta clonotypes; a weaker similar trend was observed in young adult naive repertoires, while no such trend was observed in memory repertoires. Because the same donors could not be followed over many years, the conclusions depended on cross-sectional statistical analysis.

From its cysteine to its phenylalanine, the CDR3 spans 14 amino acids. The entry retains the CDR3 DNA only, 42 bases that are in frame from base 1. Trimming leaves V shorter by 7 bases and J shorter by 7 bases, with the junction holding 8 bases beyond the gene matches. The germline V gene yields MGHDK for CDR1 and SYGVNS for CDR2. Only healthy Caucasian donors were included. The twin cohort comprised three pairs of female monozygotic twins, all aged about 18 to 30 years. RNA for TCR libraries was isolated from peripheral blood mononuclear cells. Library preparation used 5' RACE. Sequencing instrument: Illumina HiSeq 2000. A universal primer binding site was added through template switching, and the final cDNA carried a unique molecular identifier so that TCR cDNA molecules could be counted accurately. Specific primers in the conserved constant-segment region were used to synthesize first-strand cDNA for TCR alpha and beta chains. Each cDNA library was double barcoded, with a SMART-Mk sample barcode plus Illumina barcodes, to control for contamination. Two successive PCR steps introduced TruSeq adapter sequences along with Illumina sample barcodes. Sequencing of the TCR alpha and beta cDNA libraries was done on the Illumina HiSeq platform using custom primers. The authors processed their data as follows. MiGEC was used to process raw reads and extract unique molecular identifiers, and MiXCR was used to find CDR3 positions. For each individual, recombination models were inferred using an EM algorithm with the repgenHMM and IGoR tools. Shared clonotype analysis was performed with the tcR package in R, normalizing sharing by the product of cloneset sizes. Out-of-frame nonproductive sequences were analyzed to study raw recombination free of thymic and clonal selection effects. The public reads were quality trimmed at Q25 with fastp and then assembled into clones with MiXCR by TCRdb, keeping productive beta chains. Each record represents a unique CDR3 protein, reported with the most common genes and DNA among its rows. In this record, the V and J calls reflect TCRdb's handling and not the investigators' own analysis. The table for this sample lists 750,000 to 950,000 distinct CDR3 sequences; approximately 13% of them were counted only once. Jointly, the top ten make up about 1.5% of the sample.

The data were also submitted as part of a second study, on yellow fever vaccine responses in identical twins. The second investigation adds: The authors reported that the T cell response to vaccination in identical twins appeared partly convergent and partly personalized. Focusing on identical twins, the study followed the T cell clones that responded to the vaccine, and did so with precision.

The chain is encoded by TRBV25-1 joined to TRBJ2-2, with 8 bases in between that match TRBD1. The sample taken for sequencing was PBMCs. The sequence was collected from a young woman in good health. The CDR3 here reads CASKEQGAGGELFF. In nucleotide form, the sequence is TGTGCCAGCAAGGAGCAGGGGGCCGGCGGGGAGCTGTTTTTT.